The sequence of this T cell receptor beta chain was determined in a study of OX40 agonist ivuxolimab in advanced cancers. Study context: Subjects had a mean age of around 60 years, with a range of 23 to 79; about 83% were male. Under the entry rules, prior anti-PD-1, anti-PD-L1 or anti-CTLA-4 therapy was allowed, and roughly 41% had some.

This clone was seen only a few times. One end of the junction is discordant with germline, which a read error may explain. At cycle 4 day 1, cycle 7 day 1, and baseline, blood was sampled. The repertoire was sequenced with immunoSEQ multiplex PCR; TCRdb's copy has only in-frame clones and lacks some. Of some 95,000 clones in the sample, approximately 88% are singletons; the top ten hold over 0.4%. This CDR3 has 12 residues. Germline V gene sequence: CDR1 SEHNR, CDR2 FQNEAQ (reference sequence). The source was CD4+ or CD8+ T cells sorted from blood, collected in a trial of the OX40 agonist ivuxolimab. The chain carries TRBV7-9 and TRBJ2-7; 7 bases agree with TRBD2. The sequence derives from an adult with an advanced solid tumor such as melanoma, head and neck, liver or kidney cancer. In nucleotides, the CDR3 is TGTGCCAGCAGCCTTCGGGACTACGGGCAGTACTTC. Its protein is CASSLRDYGQYF.